This paragraph reports one T cell receptor (beta chain). This record comes from a study of blood T cell repertoires in COVID-19. Study at large: The United States, Italy and Spain provided the acute and convalescent COVID-19 samples. Sample material is recorded as cDNA or gDNA derived from T cells, B-cell-depleted T cells, or PBMCs.

Assay: immunoSEQ multiplex PCR; the TCRdb copy retains only in-frame clones and omits some. Among around 240,000 clones listed, more than 65% were seen once. This CDR3 has 11 residues. Germline-derived CDR1 and CDR2 are LGHNA and YSLEER. The V end was cut by 4 bases, the J end by 11 bases, with 11 bases between. The TCR comes from a woman aged 40 to 49 who had recovered from COVID-19. The sequenced sample was peripheral blood. V is TRBV4-3 and J is TRBJ1-1; possible D gene TRBD1, 5 bases. CDR3 residues: CASSRGTTAFF. CDR3 coding DNA: TGCGCCAGCAGCCGGGGGACTACGGCTTTCTTT.